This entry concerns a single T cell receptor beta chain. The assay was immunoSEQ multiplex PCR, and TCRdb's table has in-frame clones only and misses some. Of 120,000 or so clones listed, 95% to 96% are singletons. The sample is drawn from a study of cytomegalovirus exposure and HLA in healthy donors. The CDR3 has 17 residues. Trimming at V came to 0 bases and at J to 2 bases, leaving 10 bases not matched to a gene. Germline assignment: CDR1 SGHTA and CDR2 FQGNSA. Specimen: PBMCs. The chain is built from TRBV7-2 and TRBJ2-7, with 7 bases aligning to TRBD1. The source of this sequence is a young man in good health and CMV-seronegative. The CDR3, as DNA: TGTGCCAGCAGCTTAGCGGGGGTAGGGACAGCCCCCTACGAGCAGTACTTC. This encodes CASSLAGVGTAPYEQYF.